This is a list of T cell receptor beta chains from one sample in a study of blood T cell repertoires in COVID-19. Only in-frame clones appear in the TCRdb table, and some are missing; sequencing was by immunoSEQ multiplex PCR. The sample holds fewer than 250,000 clones; 88% are singletons and the top ten take 1.1%. Specimen: peripheral blood. All receptors come from a man aged 25-40 years with acute or convalescent COVID-19. Each CDR3 is given with its conserved first and last residue. A D gene is named only where the DNA matches it firmly. Where a row states a size, it is once, few, many or the class of an expanded clone; other rows omit it.

clone_size	j_call	v_call	d_call	cdr3_length	cdr3_nt	cdr3_aa
NA	TRBJ1-1	TRBV19	NA	13	TGTGCCAGTAGTATCCAGGTGAACACTGAAGCTTTCTTT	CASSIQVNTEAFF
NA	TRBJ1-1	TRBV4-2	NA	14	TGTGCCAGCAGGGGGTTAGGGGGAAACACTGAAGCTTTCTTT	CASRGLGGNTEAFF
once	TRBJ1-6	TRBV3-1/TRBV3-2	NA	15	TGTGCCAGCAGCCAACGGAGCTCCTATAATTCACCCCTCCACTTT	CASSQRSSYNSPLHF
NA	TRBJ1-1	TRBV28	NA	14	TGTGCCAGCAGTACGACAGGCCTGAACACTGAAGCTTTCTTT	CASSTTGLNTEAFF
once	TRBJ1-1	TRBV19	NA	14	TGTGCCAGTAGTATCCAGGGAAGGAACACTGAAGCTTTCTTT	CASSIQGRNTEAFF
NA	TRBJ2-1	TRBV9	TRBD1	16	TGTGCCAGCAGCGTAGAGGGGGCATGGGGATACAATGAGCAGTTCTTC	CASSVEGAWGYNEQFF
once	TRBJ1-5	TRBV28	NA	14	TGTGCCAGCAGTTTCGTCATGACTTATCAGCCCCAGCATTTT	CASSFVMTYQPQHF
NA	TRBJ1-1	TRBV9	NA	17	TGTGCCAGCAGCCCGACATTAAGGGGTCGCCCGAACACTGAAGCTTTCTTT	CASSPTLRGRPNTEAFF
NA	TRBJ2-7	TRBV11-1	TRBD2	14	TGTGCCAGCAGCTTACGAAGCGGGGCCATAGAGCAGTACTTC	CASSLRSGAIEQYF
NA	TRBJ1-1	TRBV18	NA	14	TGTGCCAGCTCACCACCCCCGGTGGGGAGTTGGGCTTTCTTT	CASSPPPVGSWAFF
once	TRBJ1-2	TRBV6-5	NA	13	TGTGCCAGCAGGGCCGCCCCCGGGTTTGGCTACACCTTC	CASRAAPGFGYTF
few	TRBJ1-2	TRBV6-1	NA	15	TGTGCCAGCAGTGATACGGGGGGAGCTAACTATGGCTACACCTTC	CASSDTGGANYGYTF
NA	TRBJ1-4	TRBV30	NA	16	TGTGCCTCGGAAAATAAACCCCGATTCGGGGAGGAAAAACTGTTTTTT	CASENKPRFGEEKLFF
NA	TRBJ1-4	TRBV24-1	TRBD1	15	TGTGCCACCAGTGGCGGACAGGGTGGCCACGAAAAACTGTTTTTT	CATSGGQGGHEKLFF
NA	TRBJ1-1	TRBV2	TRBD1	14	TGTGCCAGCAGTCTCTCAGGGGGGAACACTGAAGCTTTCTTT	CASSLSGGNTEAFF
once	TRBJ1-2	TRBV5-1	NA	14	TGCGCCAGCAGCCGGCAAACAGGGAACTATGGCTACACCTTC	CASSRQTGNYGYTF
NA	TRBJ1-4	TRBV6-6	NA	16	TGTGCCAGCAGTCCACGGGGGGTTAAGAATAATGAAAAACTGTTTTTT	CASSPRGVKNNEKLFF
once	TRBJ2-7	TRBV7-2	TRBD1	16	TGTGCCAGCAGTTGGTCCGGAACCGGGACAGGGACCGAGCAGTACTTC	CASSWSGTGTGTEQYF
NA	TRBJ2-5	TRBV30	NA	14	TGTGCCTGGAAAACAGGGAGACTACAAGAGACCCAGTACTTC	CAWKTGRLQETQYF
NA	TRBJ2-2	TRBV30	TRBD2	13	TGTGCCTGGAGTGTTGGGGGGGCCGGGGAGCTGTTTTTT	CAWSVGGAGELFF
NA	TRBJ2-1	TRBV7-3	TRBD1	18	TGTGCCAGCAGCTTTAGTCGGACAGGAATGACCCCCCACAATGAGCAGTTCTTC	CASSFSRTGMTPHNEQFF
NA	TRBJ1-2	TRBV28	NA	13	TGTGCCAGCAGCCCCAGGATTGACTATGGCTACACCTTC	CASSPRIDYGYTF
NA	TRBJ1-5	TRBV6-5	NA	13	TGTGCCAGCAGTCCACGGGGCAATCAGCCCCAGCATTTT	CASSPRGNQPQHF
NA	TRBJ1-2	TRBV27	NA	14	TGTGCCAGCAGTTCGGTCCCCGGGGGATATGGCTACACCTTC	CASSSVPGGYGYTF
NA	TRBJ2-3	TRBV10-3	NA	15	TGTGCCATCAGCGACCCCTTACTAGGGTCTGATACGCAGTATTTT	CAISDPLLGSDTQYF
NA	TRBJ2-6	TRBV2	NA	17	TGTGCCAGCAAGCGTTTGACGGAGGGGCGCTGGGCCAACGTCCTGACTTTC	CASKRLTEGRWANVLTF
NA	TRBJ1-4	TRBV2	TRBD1	14	TGTGCCAGCAGTGGACGGGACAGGGTGGGAAAACTGTTTTTT	CASSGRDRVGKLFF
NA	TRBJ1-1	TRBV24-1	NA	12	TGTGCCACCAGTGACCGAGGGAGGCTGGCTTTCTTT	CATSDRGRLAFF
once	TRBJ2-5	TRBV7-2	NA	16	TGTGCCAGCAGCACCCCTGACAGATACCTCCAAGAGACCCAGTACTTC	CASSTPDRYLQETQYF
NA	TRBJ2-1	TRBV27	TRBD1	15	TGTGCCAGCAGTGACTCAGGGGGCGCGTACAATGAGCAGTTCTTC	CASSDSGGAYNEQFF
NA	TRBJ2-6	TRBV30	NA	15	TGTGCCTGGAGCCTTCAGGTCTCTGGGGCCAACGTCCTGACTTTC	CAWSLQVSGANVLTF
once	TRBJ1-2	TRBV2	NA	12	TGTGCCAGCAGTGGCAGTAACTATGGCTACACCTTC	CASSGSNYGYTF
NA	TRBJ2-1	TRBV13	NA	12	TGTGCCAGCAGCACCTTCGCGGGTGAGCAGTTCTTC	CASSTFAGEQFF
NA	TRBJ1-5	TRBV30	NA	13	TGTGCCTGGAGTGGGCAGAACGTTCAGCCCCAGCATTTT	CAWSGQNVQPQHF
NA	TRBJ2-7	TRBV6-4	TRBD2	14	TGTGGTCGTCTGGGGAGCGGGAGCATCTACGAGCAGTACTTC	CGRLGSGSIYEQYF
NA	TRBJ2-6	TRBV7-3	TRBD1	16	TGTGCCAGCAGCTCTCGTACAGGGGCTGGGGCCAACGTCCTGACTTTC	CASSSRTGAGANVLTF
once	TRBJ1-3	TRBV5-1	NA	15	TGCGCCAGCAGCGGACGACAGGACTTAGAGAACACCATATATTTT	CASSGRQDLENTIYF
NA	TRBJ1-2	TRBV29-1	NA	11	TGCAGCGCACGCGGGAACTATGGCTACACCTTC	CSARGNYGYTF
once	TRBJ2-7	TRBV25-1	NA	13	TGTGCCAGCGGATCAGGCTTTTTATACGAGCAGTACTTC	CASGSGFLYEQYF
NA	TRBJ2-5	TRBV5-1	TRBD2	15	TGCGCCAGCAGCTTTGGGCTAGCGGATGAGGAGACCCAGTACTTC	CASSFGLADEETQYF
NA	TRBJ2-3	TRBV10-1	TRBD2	16	TGCGCCAGCAGCGAGGGACTAGCGATTAGCACAGATACGCAGTATTTT	CASSEGLAISTDTQYF
NA	TRBJ2-6	TRBV12-5	NA	13	TGTGCTAGTGGACAGAGTGGGGCCAACGTCCTGACTTTC	CASGQSGANVLTF
NA	TRBJ1-2	TRBV28	NA	11	TGTGCCAGCAGTTTGTACAGCTCCGTGGCCTTC	CASSLYSSVAF
NA	TRBJ1-1	TRBV2	TRBD1	16	TGTGCCAGCAGAAGGACAGGCCGAGCTATGAACACTGAAGCTTTCTTT	CASRRTGRAMNTEAFF
NA	TRBJ2-3	TRBV5-1	NA	15	TGCGCCAGCAGCTTGGCCCCAGCGAGAACAGATACGCAGTATTTT	CASSLAPARTDTQYF
NA	TRBJ1-1	TRBV5-1	NA	13	TGCGCCAGCAGCACAAACACCTGGACTGAAGCTTTCTTT	CASSTNTWTEAFF
NA	TRBJ1-2	TRBV19	NA	14	TGTGCCAGTAGTATAAGGACGGGGAACTATGGCTACACCTTC	CASSIRTGNYGYTF
NA	TRBJ1-5	TRBV4-1	TRBD1	17	TGCGCCAGCAGCCCCTTAATAGGGACAGTAAACGATCAGCCCCAGCATTTT	CASSPLIGTVNDQPQHF
NA	TRBJ1-5	TRBV19	NA	13	TGTGCCAGTAGTGTGGGACTTGCTCAGCCCCAGCATTTT	CASSVGLAQPQHF
many	TRBJ1-4	TRBV30	NA	15	TGTGCCTGGAGTGTCGGGCAGGGCGGAAATGAAAAACTGTTTTTT	CAWSVGQGGNEKLFF
NA	TRBJ2-7	TRBV9	TRBD2	15	TGTGCCAGCAGCGTAGGTCTAGCGGCGACCTACGAGCAGTACTTC	CASSVGLAATYEQYF
NA	TRBJ2-1	TRBV9	NA	15	TGTGCCAGCAGCCTCACGGCCCTTCAGGGCAATGAGCAGTTCTTC	CASSLTALQGNEQFF
NA	TRBJ1-1	TRBV7-9	NA	13	TGTGCCAGCAGCTCGACTGGGAACACTGAAGCTTTCTTT	CASSSTGNTEAFF
NA	TRBJ1-5	TRBV15	NA	11	TGTGCCACGGTGTGGGGAGGGACCCAGCATTTT	CATVWGGTQHF